The clone carrying this TCR beta chain was detected a few times. These data belong to a study of T cell repertoires in aging, cancer and after chemotherapy. Peripheral blood genomic DNA, not sorted cells or RNA, was the template. Multiplex touch-down PCR with TRB-A/B primers amplified rearranged V-D-J TRB sequences. TCRdb analysed the multiplex PCR reads with MiXCR anew, one entry per CDR3 protein. The sample lists around 13,000 distinct CDR3 sequences, 25% to 35% occurring once. This TCR derives from a human donor with a blood cancer. The specimen was blood.

The CDR3 DNA reads TGTGCCAGCAGTTCTATGGGGCCAGCCTACGAGCAGTACTTC. It codes for CASSSMGPAYEQYF. The chain employs TRBV27 and TRBJ2-7; possibly TRBD1 for D (5 bases). This CDR3 has 14 amino acids. CDR1 MNHEY and CDR2 SMNVEV come from the germline V gene (reference sequence). Trimming stripped 4 bases from V and 2 bases from J, with 12 bases between.